Each of the 24 T cell receptor beta chains below was sequenced from the same sample in a study of cytomegalovirus exposure and HLA in healthy donors. 13 Jbeta primers and 60 Vbeta primers were used for the PCR. The table came from immunoSEQ multiplex PCR; TCRdb's copy has only in-frame clones and leaves some out. Of approximately 110,000 clones detected, about 60% appear once; the ten largest clones hold 2.2%. Input material: PBMCs. The receptors originated from a young woman in good health and CMV-seronegative.

V and J are TRBV10-3 and TRBJ1-6; no firm D call. Trimming removed 0 bases at V and 10 bases at J, with 13 bases between. The CDR3 length is 15 residues. Germline V gene sequence: CDR1 ENHRY, CDR2 SYGVKD. This chain's CDR3 is CAISESREARSPLHF. CDR3 nucleotides: TGTGCCATCAGTGAGTCACGGGAAGCGAGATCACCCCTCCACTTT.

The chain is built from TRBV27 and TRBJ2-5; D is undetermined. The CDR3 extends over 14 amino acids. Per germline, CDR1 MNHEY and CDR2 SMNVEV (reference sequence). The V gene lost 5 bases and the J gene lost 5 bases, with 15 bases spanning the gap. The CDR3, as DNA: TGTGCCAGCAGTCAAACTTCTTACCTGGAGACCCAGTACTTC. Amino acid sequence: CASSQTSYLETQYF.

This sequence joins TRBV27 and TRBJ1-5, with D possibly being TRBD1 (5 bases). The CDR3 is made up of 13 amino acids. The germline V gene encodes CDR1 MNHEY and CDR2 SMNVEV (reference sequence). The V gene lost 6 bases and the J gene lost 2 bases, with 8 bases spanning the gap. The chain's CDR3 is CASSSRGNQPQHF. The CDR3 DNA is TGTGCCAGCAGCTCCAGGGGCAATCAGCCCCAGCATTTT.

The table lists this clone with a count of one. The chain carries TRBV27 and TRBJ2-7; 11 bases agree with TRBD2. Trimming at V came to 2 bases and at J to 5 bases, leaving 8 bases not matched to a gene. The CDR3 is 16 amino acids. Germline assignment: CDR1 MNHEY and CDR2 SMNVEV (reference sequence). CDR3 region: CASSLASGGLFHEQYF. The CDR3 coding sequence is TGTGCCAGCAGTTTAGCTAGCGGGGGGCTTTTCCACGAGCAGTACTTC.

The chain is built from TRBV11-2 and TRBJ2-7; maybe TRBD2 (5 bases). The CDR3 length is 17 residues. Trimming removed 0 bases at V and 2 bases at J, with 17 bases between. From germline, CDR1 is SGHAT and CDR2 FQNNGV. Written as DNA, the CDR3 is TGTGCCAGCAGCTTAGATCGGATACGGACTGCCCCCTACGAGCAGTACTTC. Residues: CASSLDRIRTAPYEQYF.

The chain couples TRBV10-2 to TRBJ2-5; TRBD2 agrees at 12 bases. The length of the CDR3 is 15 residues. The V gene's germline CDR1 is WSHSY and CDR2 SAAADI. The V and J ends lost 5 bases and 2 bases, in that order; junction bases with no gene match: 3. This CDR3 reads CASSLTSGRQETQYF. The CDR3 coding sequence is TGCGCCAGCAGTCTGACTAGCGGGAGACAAGAGACCCAGTACTTC.

J is TRBJ2-5 and V is TRBV5-1; D is uncertain. V lost 1 base, J lost 0 bases, and 7 bases lay in between. This CDR3 region has 14 residues. Germline CDR1 is SGHRS and CDR2 is YFSETQ. CDR3 region: CASSLMRNQETQYF. DNA of the CDR3: TGCGCCAGCAGCTTGATGAGGAACCAAGAGACCCAGTACTTC.

The V gene is TRBV7-2, the J gene TRBJ2-1; D is possibly TRBD1 (5 bases). CDR3 length equals 14 residues. Looked up from germline, CDR1 is SGHTA and CDR2 is FQGNSA. V was shortened by 7 bases and J by 3 bases, with 13 bases between the two germline ends. The CDR3 here is CASTPQGVYNEQFF. The CDR3, as DNA: TGTGCCAGCACCCCCCAAGGGGTCTACAATGAGCAGTTCTTC.

This rearrangement joins TRBV28 to TRBJ2-1; D unresolved. This CDR3 comprises 15 residues. The V end lost 3 bases, the J end lost 0 bases, and 9 bases lay between the germline ends. Germline V gives CDR1 MDHEN, CDR2 SYDVKM. CDR3 bases: TGTGCCAGCAGTTTGGTAGGAGCCTCCTACAATGAGCAGTTCTTC. It codes for CASSLVGASYNEQFF. Full variable domain (remainder filled in from reference TRBV28 and TRBJ2-1): DVKVTQSSRYLVKRTGEKVFLECVQDMDHENMFWYRQDPGLGLRLIYFSYDVKMKEKGDIPEGYSVSREKKERFSLILESASTNQTSMYLCASSLVGASYNEQFFGPGTRLTVL.

The rearrangement joins TRBV5-1 to TRBJ1-1, with a weak D call TRBD1 (5 bases). The germline gives CDR1 SGHRS, CDR2 YFSETQ. V lost 0 bases and J lost 1, with 16 bases in between. The CDR3 spans 17 residues. The CDR3 nucleotides read TGCGCCAGCAGCTTGGATCAGGGTCCTTCTGGGAACACTGAAGCTTTCTTT. Its protein product is CASSLDQGPSGNTEAFF.

The chain has TRBV6-1 and TRBJ1-4, with a possible D match to TRBD1 (6 bases). The germline V gene has CDR1 MNHNS and CDR2 SASEGT. The CDR3 totals 15 residues. Trimming stripped 3 bases from V and 3 bases from J, with 11 bases between. CDR3: CASSELDSSNEKLFF. The CDR3 region has the DNA TGTGCCAGCAGTGAGCTGGACAGTTCTAATGAAAAACTGTTTTTT.

This clone was seen a single time. V and J are TRBV9 and TRBJ2-5; D perhaps matches TRBD1 (6 bases). Per germline, CDR1 SGDLS and CDR2 YYNGEE. Trimming shortened V by 1 base and J by 4 bases, and 14 bases separated the two germline ends. This CDR3 spans 15 amino acids. DNA of the CDR3: TGTGCCAGCAGCGTACAGGGGATCTTGGGAGAGACCCAGTACTTC. The encoded protein is CASSVQGILGETQYF.

The V gene is TRBV10-3, the J gene TRBJ2-3, with D possibly TRBD1 on 6 matching bases. The V end was cut by 6 bases, the J end by 3 bases, with 16 bases between. Germline V gives CDR1 ENHRY, CDR2 SYGVKD. There are 15 residues in the CDR3. The CDR3 is CAIRRGGPGTDTQYF. The DNA for the CDR3 is TGTGCCATCAGGAGAGGGGGTCCGGGAACAGATACGCAGTATTTT.

This clone was recorded a few times. The chain is built from TRBV28 and TRBJ2-2, with 7 bases matching TRBD1. The CDR3 contains 16 residues. The V and J ends lost 2 bases and 1 base, in that order; junction bases with no gene match: 4. Germline V gives CDR1 MDHEN, CDR2 SYDVKM. The CDR3, as DNA: TGTGCCAGCAGTTTAATACGGACAGGGAACACCGGGGAGCTGTTTTTT. Encoded protein: CASSLIRTGNTGELFF.

This chain uses TRBV6-4 with TRBJ2-1, with 8 bases identical to TRBD2. J lost 9 bases, V lost 3 bases, and 7 bases had no gene match. Germline V gene data show CDR1 as MRHNA and CDR2 as SNTAGT. The CDR3 contains 14 residues. As DNA, the CDR3 is TGTGCCAGCAGTGAGGCAGCGGGGGCTTCTGAGCAGTTCTTC. Its protein is CASSEAAGASEQFF.

This clone showed up just once. V and J are TRBV7-3 and TRBJ2-7; D is unclear. V gave up 4 bases and J gave up 3 bases, with 13 bases separating them. Germline loops: CDR1 SGHTA, CDR2 FQGTGA. The CDR3 extends over 14 amino acids. The DNA of the CDR3 is TGTGCCAGCAGCTGGCTCCAGGTCCTCTACGAGCAGTACTTC. Amino acids: CASSWLQVLYEQYF.

This clone was counted only a few times. V and J are TRBV27 and TRBJ1-2; 8 nucleotides agree with TRBD1. The junction had 0 bases not matched to a gene; V was cut back by 5 bases and J by 4 bases. The germline CDR1 and CDR2 sequences are MNHEY and SMNVEV (reference sequence). This CDR3 is built from 12 residues. CDR3 coding DNA: TGTGCCAGCAGTACAGGGGGCTATGGCTACACCTTC. Residues: CASSTGGYGYTF.

Concerning this clone itself: At one boundary the junction diverges from the germline segment, which might be a read error. J is TRBJ2-1 and V is TRBV5-1; 9 positions match TRBD2. The CDR3 has 13 amino acids. Germline-derived CDR1 and CDR2 are SGHRS and YFSETQ. The CDR3 DNA sequence: TGCGCCAGTAGCGGGAGTTCCTACAATGGGCAGTTCTTC. Translated: CASSGSSYNGQFF.

The chain recombines TRBV5-1 with TRBJ2-2; TRBD2 agrees at 11 bases. CDR1 and CDR2 from the germline V gene are SGHRS and YFSETQ. CDR3 length: 15 amino acids. The trim removed 6 bases at V and 8 bases at J, leaving 9 bases unmatched. The CDR3 coding sequence is TGCGCCAGCACCTCCGTAGCGGGAGGGGAGGGGGAGCTGTTTTTT. This gives the protein CASTSVAGGEGELFF.

The chain has TRBV27 and TRBJ2-6; perhaps TRBD2 as D (6 bases). The germline V gene has CDR1 MNHEY and CDR2 SMNVEV (reference sequence). V lost 3 bases, J lost 0 bases, and 12 bases lay in between. This CDR3 is built from 17 residues. The CDR3 nucleotides are TGTGCCAGCAGTTTTAGTCGGGGGTCCTCTGGGGCCAACGTCCTGACTTTC. This codes for CASSFSRGSSGANVLTF.

This chain uses TRBV29-1 with TRBJ2-3; 8 positions agree with TRBD2. The CDR3 has 14 residues. The V gene end was trimmed by 7 bases and the J gene end by 0 bases; junction bases not matched to a gene: 6. Per the germline V gene, CDR1 is SQVTM and CDR2 is ANQGSEA. The DNA of the CDR3 is TGCAGCGGTGATAGCGGGACTAGCACAGATACGCAGTATTTT. Translating it yields CSGDSGTSTDTQYF.

The chain employs TRBV10-3 and TRBJ2-5; 12 positions match TRBD2. Germline V gives CDR1 ENHRY, CDR2 SYGVKD. Trimming at V came to 9 bases and at J to 2 bases, leaving 1 base not matched to a gene. There are 13 residues in the CDR3. CDR3 sequence reads: CAIGLAGQETQYF. CDR3 coding DNA: TGTGCCATTGGACTAGCGGGACAAGAGACCCAGTACTTC.

This clone has a handful of counts. The chain joins TRBV19 to TRBJ2-7; D uncertain. The CDR3 loop spans 13 amino acids. Trimming took off 7 bases at V and 0 bases at J, with 10 bases between the two ends. Per the germline V gene, CDR1 is LNHDA and CDR2 is SQIVND (reference sequence). The CDR3, as DNA: TGTGCCAGTAAAGACACCCTCTCCTACGAGCAGTACTTC. Amino acid sequence: CASKDTLSYEQYF.

This chain links TRBV9 with TRBJ1-1, with 8 nucleotides matching TRBD1. CDR1 and CDR2 (germline): SGDLS, YYNGEE. CDR3 length equals 15 residues. After removal of 3 bases from V and 5 bases from J, the junction contained 9 bases not matched to a gene. The DNA for the CDR3 is TGTGCCAGCAGCGCCCGGACAGGGCGTTTGACTGAAGCTTTCTTT. Its translation is CASSARTGRLTEAFF.